Listed below are T cell receptor beta chains from one sample, sequenced in a study of human T cells and chemical hapten exposure. From the 5' RACE reads, TCRdb called clonotypes with MiXCR, one entry per CDR3 protein. The sample includes about 110,000 distinct CDR3 sequences, 15% to 20% of them seen just once. The origin of the receptors is a human donor in good health. CDR3s include the opening cysteine and the closing phenylalanine or tryptophan. A D gene is named only where the DNA matches it firmly. Clone size is given for some rows only: seen once, a few or many times, or a class if the clone is expanded.

abundance: -; v_gene: TRBV12-3/TRBV12-4; d_gene: -; j_gene: TRBJ2-3; len: 13; CDR3aa: CASSPDWSDTQYF; CDR3nt: TGTGCCAGCAGCCCTGACTGGTCAGATACGCAGTATTTT
abundance: -; v_gene: TRBV7-9; d_gene: -; j_gene: TRBJ2-7; len: 12; CDR3aa: CASSTTEYEQYF; CDR3nt: TGTGCCAGCAGCACCACAGAGTACGAGCAGTACTTC
abundance: few; v_gene: TRBV2; d_gene: TRBD1; j_gene: TRBJ1-5; len: 15; CDR3aa: CASSEGQLVNQPQHF; CDR3nt: TGTGCCAGCAGCGAGGGACAGCTGGTAAATCAGCCCCAGCATTTT
abundance: -; v_gene: TRBV5-1; d_gene: TRBD2; j_gene: TRBJ2-2; len: 16; CDR3aa: CASSWGLAGNTGELFF; CDR3nt: TGCGCCAGCAGCTGGGGACTAGCGGGGAACACCGGGGAGCTGTTTTTT
abundance: -; v_gene: TRBV12-3/TRBV12-4; d_gene: -; j_gene: TRBJ2-1; len: 13; CDR3aa: CASSSTGDNEQFF; CDR3nt: TGTGCCAGCAGTTCCACAGGTGACAATGAGCAGTTCTTC
abundance: -; v_gene: TRBV20-1; d_gene: -; j_gene: TRBJ2-6; len: 15; CDR3aa: CSAIFHLSGANVLTF; CDR3nt: TGCAGTGCTATTTTCCATCTCTCTGGGGCCAACGTCCTGACTTTC
abundance: -; v_gene: TRBV28; d_gene: -; j_gene: TRBJ2-3; len: 13; CDR3aa: CASSGESTDTQYF; CDR3nt: TGTGCCAGCAGTGGGGAAAGCACAGATACGCAGTATTTT
abundance: few; v_gene: TRBV7-3; d_gene: TRBD1; j_gene: TRBJ2-1; len: 16; CDR3aa: CASSLIGGQGIGEQFF; CDR3nt: TGTGCCAGCAGCTTAATTGGAGGACAGGGGATCGGTGAGCAGTTCTTC
abundance: -; v_gene: TRBV30; d_gene: -; j_gene: TRBJ1-1; len: 13; CDR3aa: CAWSVPRIGEAFF; CDR3nt: TGTGCCTGGAGTGTCCCCAGGATAGGTGAAGCTTTCTTT
abundance: few; v_gene: TRBV29-1; d_gene: -; j_gene: TRBJ1-2; len: 14; CDR3aa: CSVLGSTGTYGYTF; CDR3nt: TGCAGCGTCCTTGGATCAACAGGCACCTATGGCTACACCTTC
abundance: few; v_gene: TRBV30; d_gene: -; j_gene: TRBJ1-4; len: 19; CDR3aa: CAWTVKSRRGLGSNEKLFF; CDR3nt: TGTGCCTGGACCGTAAAATCCCGTCGGGGCTTGGGATCTAATGAAAAACTGTTTTTT
abundance: many; v_gene: TRBV11-2; d_gene: TRBD1; j_gene: TRBJ1-1; len: 18; CDR3aa: CASSFTWTGGLFNTEAFF; CDR3nt: TGTGCCAGCAGCTTTACTTGGACAGGCGGGCTCTTTAACACTGAAGCTTTCTTT
abundance: few; v_gene: TRBV28; d_gene: -; j_gene: TRBJ2-7; len: 13; CDR3aa: CASSLIGIYEQYF; CDR3nt: TGTGCCAGCAGTTTAATCGGGATTTACGAGCAGTACTTC
abundance: few; v_gene: TRBV27; d_gene: TRBD2; j_gene: TRBJ2-3; len: 16; CDR3aa: CASSLGTSKATDTQYF; CDR3nt: TGTGCCAGCAGTTTAGGGACTAGCAAGGCCACAGATACGCAGTATTTT
abundance: -; v_gene: TRBV28; d_gene: TRBD2; j_gene: TRBJ2-5; len: 16; CDR3aa: CASSLFRLAGEETQYF; CDR3nt: TGTGCCAGCAGTCTGTTCCGACTAGCGGGAGAAGAGACCCAGTACTTC
abundance: -; v_gene: TRBV12-3/TRBV12-4; d_gene: TRBD2; j_gene: TRBJ2-1; len: 15; CDR3aa: CASITLDGGSNEQFF; CDR3nt: TGTGCCAGCATTACGCTGGACGGGGGGAGTAATGAGCAGTTCTTC